This T cell receptor (beta chain) was captured in a study of shared clonotypes between healthy human individuals. This CDR3 spans 16 amino acids. Between the trimmed V and J ends, which lost 2 bases and 2 bases, there was a span of 12 bases. CDR1 is SGHTA and CDR2 is FQGNSA in the germline V gene. General study results and limits: Genetic and exposure-history diversity was limited by the few donors. When compared with the clonotypes that were shared by all four sorted-subset donors, the non-shared clonotypes turned out to have lower generation probabilities.

Each PCR replicate from the sorted subsets contained around 200 ng DNA, which is some 31,000 T cell genomes. The repertoire was sequenced with immunoSEQ multiplex PCR; TCRdb's copy has only in-frame clones and lacks some. The sample carries 300,000 to 400,000 clones, about 74% recorded once. Comments on this clone: Its antigen remains unknown.

Sample: memory CD4+ T cells sorted from blood. Subset specified: CD45RA-negative fraction. This TCR came from a man aged 30 to 45 in good health. This chain uses TRBV7-2 with TRBJ2-2; D perhaps matches TRBD2 (5 bases). CDR3 nucleotide sequence: TGTGCCAGCAGCTTATTCGGCGGGTCCAACACCGGGGAGCTGTTTTTT. Its protein product is CASSLFGGSNTGELFF.